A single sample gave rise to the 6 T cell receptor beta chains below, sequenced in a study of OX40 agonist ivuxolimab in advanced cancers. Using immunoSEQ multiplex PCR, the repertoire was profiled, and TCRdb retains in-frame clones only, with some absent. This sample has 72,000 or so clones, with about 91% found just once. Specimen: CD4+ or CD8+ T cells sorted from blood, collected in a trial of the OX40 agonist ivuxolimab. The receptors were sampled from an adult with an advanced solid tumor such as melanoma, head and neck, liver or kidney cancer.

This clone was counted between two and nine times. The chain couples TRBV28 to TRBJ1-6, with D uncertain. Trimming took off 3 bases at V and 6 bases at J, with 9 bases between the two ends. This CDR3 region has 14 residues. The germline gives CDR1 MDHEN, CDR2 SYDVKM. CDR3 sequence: CASSLVLVNSPLHF. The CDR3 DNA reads TGTGCCAGCAGTTTGGTTTTGGTTAATTCACCCCTCCACTTT.

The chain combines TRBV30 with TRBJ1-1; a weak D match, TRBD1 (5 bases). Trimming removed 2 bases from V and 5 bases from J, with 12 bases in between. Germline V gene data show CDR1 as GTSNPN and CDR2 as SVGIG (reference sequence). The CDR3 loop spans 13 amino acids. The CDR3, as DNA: TGTGCCTGGAGTTTGTGGGGGATGACTGAAGCTTTCTTT. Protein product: CAWSLWGMTEAFF.

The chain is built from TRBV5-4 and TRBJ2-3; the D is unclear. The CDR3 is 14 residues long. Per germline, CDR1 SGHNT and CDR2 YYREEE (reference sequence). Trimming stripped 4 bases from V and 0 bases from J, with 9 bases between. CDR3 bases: TGTGCCAGCAGCCAAGATCCTAGCACAGATACGCAGTATTTT. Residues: CASSQDPSTDTQYF.

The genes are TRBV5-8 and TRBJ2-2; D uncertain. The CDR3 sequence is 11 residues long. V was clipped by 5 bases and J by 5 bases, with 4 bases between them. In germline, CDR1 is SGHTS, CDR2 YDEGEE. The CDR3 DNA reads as TGTGCCAGCAGACGGACCGGGGAGCTGTTTTTT. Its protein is CASRRTGELFF. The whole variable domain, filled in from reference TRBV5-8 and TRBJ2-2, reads EAGVTQSPTHLIKTRGQQATLRCSPISGHTSVYWYQQALGLGLQFLLWYDEGEERNRGNFPPRFSGRQFPNYSSELNVNALELEDSALYLCASRRTGELFFGEGSRLTVL.

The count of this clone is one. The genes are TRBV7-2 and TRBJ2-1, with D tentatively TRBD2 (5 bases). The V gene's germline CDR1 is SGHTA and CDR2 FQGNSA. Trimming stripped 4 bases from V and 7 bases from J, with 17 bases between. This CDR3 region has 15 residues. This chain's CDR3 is CASSSIAFTDNEQFF. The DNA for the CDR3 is TGTGCCAGCAGCTCAATAGCGTTCACCGATAATGAGCAGTTCTTC. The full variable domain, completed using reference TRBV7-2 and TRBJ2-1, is GAGVSQSPSNKVTEKGKDVELRCDPISGHTALYWYRQSLGQGLEFLIYFQGNSAPDKSGLPSDRFSAERTGGSVSTLTIQRTQQEDSAVYLCASSSIAFTDNEQFFGPGTRLTVL.

As DNA, the CDR3 is TGTGCCAGCAGCCGACTAGGGAGCTACGAGCAGTACTTC. Translating gives CASSRLGSYEQYF. V gene TRBV6-5 combines with J gene TRBJ2-7; TRBD2 is a possible D gene (6 bases). The germline CDR1 and CDR2 sequences are MNHEY and SVGAGI. V lost 6 bases to trimming and J lost 3 bases, with 12 bases between them. The CDR3 loop spans 13 amino acids.